The rows below give T cell receptor beta chains drawn from one sample of a study of T-cell reconstitution after alpha-beta-depleted transplantation in children. TCRdb reprocessed the PCR reads via MiXCR and lists one record per CDR3 protein. The sample contains approximately 150,000 distinct CDR3 sequences, about 8.8% of which appear only once. The source material was PBMCs, mostly from graft donor cells, sampled 180 days after TCRalphabeta/CD19-depleted stem cell transplant. Receptors were obtained from a female patient aged 2 to 10 who had a stem cell transplant for congenital amegakaryocytic thrombocytopenia, so the T cells may come from the graft donor. Both conserved end residues are part of each CDR3. The D gene is left open where the match is weak. Expanded clones get a size class; other rows say once, few or many, or leave the size out.

>TRBJ2-5|many|.|TRBV4-2
CASSQAGGQQETQYF
TGTGCCAGCAGCCAAGCGGGGGGCCAACAAGAGACCCAGTACTTC
>TRBJ2-7|many|.|TRBV7-9
CASSLSGLEQYF
TGTGCCAGCAGCCTCTCGGGGCTGGAGCAGTACTTC
>TRBJ2-5|many|.|TRBV6-5
CASSTHRVGRETQYF
TGTGCCAGCAGTACTCACAGGGTTGGGCGCGAGACCCAGTACTTC
>TRBJ1-5|many|.|TRBV5-4
CASSRSAGKNQPQHF
TGTGCCAGCAGCCGATCGGCAGGGAAAAATCAGCCCCAGCATTTT
>TRBJ2-1|many|TRBD2|TRBV15
CATSPRLAGYNEQFF
TGTGCCACCAGCCCCCGACTAGCGGGTTACAATGAGCAGTTCTTC
>TRBJ2-2|many|.|TRBV3-1
CASSQDFPGELFF
TGTGCCAGCAGCCAAGATTTCCCCGGGGAGCTGTTTTTT
>TRBJ2-7|many|.|TRBV5-1
CASSLAGVYEQYF
TGCGCCAGCAGCTTGGCAGGGGTCTACGAGCAGTACTTC
>TRBJ1-2|.|.|TRBV3-1
CASSQASWGSYGYTF
TGTGCCAGCAGCCAAGCCTCCTGGGGGTCCTATGGCTACACCTTC
>TRBJ2-1|.|TRBD2|TRBV7-2
CASSLGGRDEQFF
TGTGCCAGCAGCTTGGGGGGGAGGGATGAGCAGTTCTTC
>TRBJ2-7|.|.|TRBV5-2
CAMGAGTPSYEQYF
TGTGCCATGGGCGCCGGGACCCCCTCCTACGAGCAGTACTTC
>TRBJ2-7|many|.|TRBV9
CASSGRDNSYEQYF
TGTGCCAGCAGCGGTCGGGACAACTCCTACGAGCAGTACTTC
>TRBJ2-1|.|TRBD2|TRBV5-5
CASSSARRGGYNEQFF
TGTGCCAGCAGCAGTGCTCGGCGGGGGGGTTACAATGAGCAGTTCTTC
>TRBJ2-5|many|TRBD1|TRBV7-6
CASSLGQAEETQYF
TGTGCCAGCAGCTTGGGACAGGCAGAAGAGACCCAGTACTTC
>TRBJ1-5|many|.|TRBV20-1
CSGEGPNQPQHF
TGCAGTGGTGAGGGCCCGAATCAGCCCCAGCATTTT
>TRBJ1-1|many|TRBD1|TRBV29-1
CSVASTGAKNTEAFF
TGCAGCGTTGCCTCGACAGGGGCCAAGAACACTGAAGCTTTCTTT
>TRBJ2-5|.|TRBD2|TRBV12-3/TRBV12-4
CASSNLRGLADQETQYF
TGTGCCAGCAGCAACCTTAGGGGTCTAGCGGATCAAGAGACCCAGTACTTC
>TRBJ1-5|many|TRBD1|TRBV20-1
CSAKTGRQPQHF
TGCAGTGCTAAGACAGGGAGACAGCCCCAGCATTTT
>TRBJ2-1|many|TRBD2|TRBV5-1
CASSLERGGLSYNEQFF
TGCGCCAGCAGCTTGGAACGGGGGGGCCTCTCCTACAATGAGCAGTTCTTC
>TRBJ2-1|many|.|TRBV27
CASKADPSYNEQFF
TGTGCCAGCAAAGCGGACCCTTCCTACAATGAGCAGTTCTTC
>TRBJ2-2|many|.|TRBV20-1
CSASGLWGELFF
TGCAGTGCTAGTGGACTGTGGGGGGAGCTGTTTTTT
>TRBJ2-5|.|.|TRBV28
CASSLRAGVETQYF
TGTGCCAGCAGTCTCAGGGCCGGGGTGGAGACCCAGTACTTC
>TRBJ2-5|many|.|TRBV7-7
CASSLVPGETQYF
TGTGCCAGCAGCTTAGTCCCGGGAGAGACCCAGTACTTC
>TRBJ1-1|.|.|TRBV6-1
CASRRGDKNTEAFF
TGTGCCAGCAGGAGAGGGGACAAGAACACTGAAGCTTTCTTT
>TRBJ2-5|many|.|TRBV18
CASSPYGTQETQYF
TGTGCCAGCTCACCTTACGGCACGCAAGAGACCCAGTACTTC
>TRBJ2-1|many|TRBD2|TRBV5-1
CASSWAGGESDNEQFF
TGCGCCAGCAGCTGGGCGGGGGGGGAGAGCGACAATGAGCAGTTCTTC
>TRBJ2-1|medium-sized|TRBD2|TRBV5-1
CASSLDQRDSYNEQFF
TGCGCCAGCAGCTTGGACCAGCGGGATTCCTACAATGAGCAGTTCTTC
>TRBJ2-3|many|.|TRBV9
CASSPGGTTDTQYF
TGTGCCAGCAGCCCCGGGGGGACAACAGATACGCAGTATTTT
>TRBJ2-7|many|.|TRBV9
CASRRWYEQYF
TGTGCCAGCAGACGATGGTACGAGCAGTACTTC
>TRBJ2-3|.|TRBD2|TRBV20-1
CSATGLAAITDTQYF
TGCAGTGCTACGGGACTAGCGGCCATCACAGATACGCAGTATTTT
>TRBJ1-6|few|.|TRBV19
CASSIREISSNSPLHF
TGTGCCAGTAGTATCAGGGAAATTTCCTCGAATTCACCCCTCCACTTT
>TRBJ2-1|many|.|TRBV12-3/TRBV12-4
CASTRTGGNEQFF
TGTGCCAGCACCCGGACTGGGGGGAATGAGCAGTTCTTC
>TRBJ2-7|many|.|TRBV3-1
CASSQARAAVSGQYF
TGTGCCAGCAGCCAAGCCCGCGCCGCGGTGTCTGGGCAGTACTTC
>TRBJ2-1|.|.|TRBV4-1
CASSQDNRVTNNEQFF
TGCGCCAGCAGCCAAGACAACAGGGTGACCAACAATGAGCAGTTCTTC
>TRBJ2-1|few|TRBD1|TRBV6-1
CASSEVRGQGWHEQFF
TGTGCCAGCAGTGAAGTTAGGGGACAGGGTTGGCATGAGCAGTTCTTC
>TRBJ2-7|many|.|TRBV4-1
CASSQTGYGYEQYF
TGCGCCAGCAGCCAAACAGGATATGGGTACGAGCAGTACTTC
>TRBJ2-2|many|TRBD2|TRBV24-1
CATSDPTQGGTGELFF
TGTGCCACCAGTGATCCCACGCAGGGAGGGACCGGGGAGCTGTTTTTT
>TRBJ2-2|.|TRBD1|TRBV24-1
CATSDLRTGRTGELFF
TGTGCCACCAGTGATTTGCGGACAGGTCGCACCGGGGAGCTGTTTTTT
>TRBJ2-3|many|.|TRBV12-3/TRBV12-4
CASSLVLLLGTDTQYF
TGTGCCAGCAGTTTAGTCCTCTTATTGGGCACAGATACGCAGTATTTT
>TRBJ2-7|many|TRBD2|TRBV4-1
CASSQRTSGRNEQYF
TGCGCCAGCAGCCAACGGACTAGCGGGAGGAACGAGCAGTACTTC
>TRBJ1-3|many|.|TRBV12-3/TRBV12-4
CASSSTPGGVGNTIYF
TGTGCCAGCAGTTCGACGCCCGGAGGCGTGGGAAACACCATATATTTT
>TRBJ1-2|few|.|TRBV20-1
CSSRAWGKDYGYTF
TGCAGTTCCCGGGCTTGGGGGAAGGACTATGGCTACACCTTC
>TRBJ2-3|few|TRBD1|TRBV24-1
CATSDPIQEQGSSTDTQYF
TGTGCCACCAGTGACCCCATCCAAGAACAGGGGAGTTCCACAGATACGCAGTATTTT
>TRBJ2-1|.|TRBD2|TRBV18
CASSPKLIRAGASNEQFF
TGTGCCAGCTCACCAAAACTTATACGCGCGGGAGCGAGCAATGAGCAGTTCTTC
>TRBJ2-3|.|TRBD2|TRBV20-1
CSASVSGSESDTQYF
TGCAGTGCTAGTGTCAGCGGGAGCGAGTCGGATACGCAGTATTTT
>TRBJ1-2|.|.|TRBV19
CASSIDGTIYVYGYTF
TGTGCCAGTAGTATAGATGGAACCATCTATGTGTATGGCTACACCTTC